These T cell receptor beta chains were read from a single sample in a study of T cell repertoires in cytomegalovirus infection. MiXCR, applied by TCRdb to the reads, yields one record per CDR3 protein. The data hold more than 250,000 distinct CDR3 sequences, with about an eighth observed a single time. The sequenced sample was PBMCs. The origin of the receptors is a human donor in good health (CMV status not recorded). Some clones in this sample may be carry-over from other donors' samples. The CDR3 runs from the conserved cysteine through the conserved F or W. Fields, in order: clone size, V gene, CDR3 protein. Clone sizes are given selectively: once, few, many, or a class where the clone is expanded.

size: few; V: TRBV5-4; CDR3: CASSLKLAGGTEAFF
size: few; V: TRBV7-9; CDR3: CASSYQGNGELFF
size: NA; V: TRBV20-1; CDR3: CSAILPRGGSNQPQHF
size: NA; V: TRBV12-3/TRBV12-4; CDR3: CASSDRSYGYTF
size: NA; V: TRBV28; CDR3: CASRPLAGGLWGQYF
size: many; V: TRBV7-2; CDR3: CASSLGRNEQYF
size: few; V: TRBV4-3; CDR3: CASSQALSTGGSEAFF
size: few; V: TRBV7-2; CDR3: CASSTGSAVRMYF
size: many; V: TRBV2; CDR3: CASKDRGHEQYF
size: NA; V: TRBV6-5; CDR3: CANSHSYGGGQPQHF
size: few; V: TRBV28; CDR3: CASSDRDPAFF
size: many; V: TRBV7-8; CDR3: CASSVSGPNTGELFF
size: many; V: TRBV7-8; CDR3: CASSVKRDTEAFF
size: many; V: TRBV29-1; CDR3: CSARRSGKNIQYF
size: NA; V: TRBV12-3/TRBV12-4; CDR3: CASTERGNEQFF
size: NA; V: TRBV5-1; CDR3: CASSLPGNTGELFF
size: NA; V: TRBV19; CDR3: CASGLDRGSYNEQFF
size: many; V: TRBV5-1; CDR3: CASSFMSVRAGYPVEQYF
size: NA; V: TRBV7-9; CDR3: CASSEGGGPLYNEQFF
size: NA; V: TRBV19; CDR3: CASSWGGSMNTEAFF
size: NA; V: TRBV5-4; CDR3: CASSLPTGYEQYF
size: few; V: TRBV20-1; CDR3: CSAIRPGNTEAFF
size: NA; V: TRBV5-1; CDR3: CASSLAGYLYEQYF
size: few; V: TRBV15; CDR3: CATSSAHVAGDDEQYF
size: many; V: TRBV27; CDR3: CASSPRTLGKQYF
size: NA; V: TRBV29-1; CDR3: CSVVWSGRETEAFF
size: few; V: TRBV20-1; CDR3: CSASPQGSDEQYF
size: many; V: TRBV11-2; CDR3: CASSLSWAEAFF
size: few; V: TRBV28; CDR3: CASSRPEQYF
size: NA; V: TRBV5-1; CDR3: CASSPQDGGEQFF
size: few; V: TRBV29-1; CDR3: CSVRDRGIGDIQYF
size: NA; V: TRBV20-1; CDR3: CSADMGAGGNQPQHF
size: many; V: TRBV5-4; CDR3: CASSRDRDRSGANVLTF
size: few; V: TRBV4-3; CDR3: CASSQEARGSNYGYTF
size: NA; V: TRBV5-1; CDR3: CASSYSLSAGDYEQYF
size: NA; V: TRBV5-4; CDR3: CASSLLGQMRTETQYF
size: NA; V: TRBV7-6; CDR3: CASSPLAGGPINEQFF
size: many; V: TRBV28; CDR3: CASSPVPFSGRSYNEQFF